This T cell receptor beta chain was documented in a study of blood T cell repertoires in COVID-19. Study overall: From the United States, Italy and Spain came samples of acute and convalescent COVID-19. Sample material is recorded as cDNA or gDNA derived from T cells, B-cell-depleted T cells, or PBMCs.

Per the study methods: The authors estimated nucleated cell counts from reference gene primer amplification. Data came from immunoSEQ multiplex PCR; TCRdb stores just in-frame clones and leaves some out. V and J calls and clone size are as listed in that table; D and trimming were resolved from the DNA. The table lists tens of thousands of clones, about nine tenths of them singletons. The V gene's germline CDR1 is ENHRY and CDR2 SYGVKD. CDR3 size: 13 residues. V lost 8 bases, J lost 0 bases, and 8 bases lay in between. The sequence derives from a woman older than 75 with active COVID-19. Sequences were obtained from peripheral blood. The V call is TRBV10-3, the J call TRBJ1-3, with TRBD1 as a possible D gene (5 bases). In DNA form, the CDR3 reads TGTGCCATCGGGGGGGTCTCTGGAAACACCATATATTTT. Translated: CAIGGVSGNTIYF.